This T cell receptor beta chain was sequenced in a study of CD8+CD57+ T cells in acquired aplastic anemia. Study conclusions and caveats: There were twenty-nine CD8+ CDR3 sequences that occurred in both patients and controls.

The V segment lost 5 bases and the J segment 2 bases; nucleotides outside the gene matches: 4. The CDR3 contains 14 residues. CDR1 SGHAT and CDR2 FQDESV come from the germline V gene (reference sequence). The study profiled TCR beta VDJ and CDR3 using genomic DNA as template. From the reads, TCRdb called clonotypes with MiXCR, one entry per CDR3 protein. This table holds about 270,000 distinct CDR3 sequences, 82% found once. This clonotype showed up just once. Its antigen is currently unknown. Flow cytometry had shown expanded CD8+CD57+ cells in the patients chosen for sequencing. The origin of this receptor is a human donor with aplastic anemia. The V gene is TRBV11-1, the J gene TRBJ1-1; TRBD1 agrees at 8 bases. Material for sequencing was sorted CD4+, CD8+, or CD8+CD57+ T cells (not recorded which) from PBMCs. DNA of the CDR3: TGTGCCAGCAGCATTGGACAGGGAAACACTGAAGCTTTCTTT. Its translation: CASSIGQGNTEAFF.